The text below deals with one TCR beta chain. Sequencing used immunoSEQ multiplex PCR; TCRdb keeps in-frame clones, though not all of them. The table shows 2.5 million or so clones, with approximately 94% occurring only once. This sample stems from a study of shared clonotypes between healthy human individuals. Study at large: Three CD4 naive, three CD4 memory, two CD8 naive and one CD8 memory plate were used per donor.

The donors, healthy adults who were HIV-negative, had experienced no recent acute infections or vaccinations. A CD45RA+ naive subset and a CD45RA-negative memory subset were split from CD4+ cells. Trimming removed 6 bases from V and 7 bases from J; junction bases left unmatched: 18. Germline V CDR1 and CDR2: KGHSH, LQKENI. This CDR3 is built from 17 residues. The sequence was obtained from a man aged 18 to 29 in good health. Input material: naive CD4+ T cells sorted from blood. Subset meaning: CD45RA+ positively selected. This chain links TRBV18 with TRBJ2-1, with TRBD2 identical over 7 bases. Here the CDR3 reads CASSRTPKWEGLNEQFF. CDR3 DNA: TGTGCCAGCTCTCGAACCCCAAAGTGGGAGGGCCTGAATGAGCAGTTCTTC.